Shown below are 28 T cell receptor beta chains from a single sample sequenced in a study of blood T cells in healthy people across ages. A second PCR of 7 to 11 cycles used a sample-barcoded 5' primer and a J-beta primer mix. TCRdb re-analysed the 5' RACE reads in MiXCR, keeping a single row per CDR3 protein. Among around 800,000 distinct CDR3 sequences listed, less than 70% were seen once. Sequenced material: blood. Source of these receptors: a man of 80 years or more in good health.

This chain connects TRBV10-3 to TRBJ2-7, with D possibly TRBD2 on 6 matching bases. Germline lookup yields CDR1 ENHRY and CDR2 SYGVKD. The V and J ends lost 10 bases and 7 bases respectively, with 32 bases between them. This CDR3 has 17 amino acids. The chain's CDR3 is CATRLVYSGESYNEQYF. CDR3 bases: TGTGCCACCAGACTAGTTTACTCGGGGGAGTCCTACAATGAGCAGTACTTC.

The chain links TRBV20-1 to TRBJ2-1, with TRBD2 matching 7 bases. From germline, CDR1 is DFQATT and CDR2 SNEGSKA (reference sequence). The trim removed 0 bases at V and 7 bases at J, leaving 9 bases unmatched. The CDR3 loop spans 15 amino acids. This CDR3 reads CSARDRRAGRNEQFF. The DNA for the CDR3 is TGCAGTGCTAGAGATCGACGAGCGGGAAGGAATGAGCAGTTCTTC.

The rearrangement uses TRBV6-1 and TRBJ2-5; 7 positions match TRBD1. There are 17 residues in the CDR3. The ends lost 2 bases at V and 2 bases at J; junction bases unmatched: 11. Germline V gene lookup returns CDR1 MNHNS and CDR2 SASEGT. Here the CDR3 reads CASSESMGQPLQETQYF. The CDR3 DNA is TGTGCCAGCAGTGAATCCATGGGACAGCCGCTTCAAGAGACCCAGTACTTC.

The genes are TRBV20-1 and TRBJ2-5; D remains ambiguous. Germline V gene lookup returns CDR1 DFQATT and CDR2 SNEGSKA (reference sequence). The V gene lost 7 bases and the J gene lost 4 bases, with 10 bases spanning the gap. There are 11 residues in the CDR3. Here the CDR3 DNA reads TGCAGTGTAAACATTGGAGAGACCCAGTACTTC. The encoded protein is CSVNIGETQYF.

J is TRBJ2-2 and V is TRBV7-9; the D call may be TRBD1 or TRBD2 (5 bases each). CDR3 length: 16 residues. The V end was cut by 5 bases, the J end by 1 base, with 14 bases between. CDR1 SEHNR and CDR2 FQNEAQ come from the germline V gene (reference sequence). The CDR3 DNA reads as TGTGCCAGCAGCCTCGGGACGCTGGGGAACACCGGGGAGCTGTTTTTT. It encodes CASSLGTLGNTGELFF.

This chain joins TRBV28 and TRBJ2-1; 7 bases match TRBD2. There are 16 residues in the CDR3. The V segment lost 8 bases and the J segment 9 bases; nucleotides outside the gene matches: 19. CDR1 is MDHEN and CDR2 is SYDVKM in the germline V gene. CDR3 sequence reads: CASAWGSSGTPGEQFF. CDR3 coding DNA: TGTGCCAGCGCCTGGGGGTCTAGCGGCACCCCGGGTGAGCAGTTCTTC.

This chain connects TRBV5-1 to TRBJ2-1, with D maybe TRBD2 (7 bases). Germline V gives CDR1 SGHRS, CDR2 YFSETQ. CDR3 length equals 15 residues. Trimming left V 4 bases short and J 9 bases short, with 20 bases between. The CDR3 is CASSPTAAGAVEQFF. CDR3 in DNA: TGCGCCAGCAGCCCTACTGCGGCGGGGGCGGTTGAGCAGTTCTTC.

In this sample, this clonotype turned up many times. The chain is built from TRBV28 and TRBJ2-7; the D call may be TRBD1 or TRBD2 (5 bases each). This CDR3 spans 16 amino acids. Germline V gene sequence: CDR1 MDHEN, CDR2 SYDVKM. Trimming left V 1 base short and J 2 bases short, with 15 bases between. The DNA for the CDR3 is TGTGCCAGCAGTTTATCGTTGGGGGTGGGCACCTACGAGCAGTACTTC. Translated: CASSLSLGVGTYEQYF.

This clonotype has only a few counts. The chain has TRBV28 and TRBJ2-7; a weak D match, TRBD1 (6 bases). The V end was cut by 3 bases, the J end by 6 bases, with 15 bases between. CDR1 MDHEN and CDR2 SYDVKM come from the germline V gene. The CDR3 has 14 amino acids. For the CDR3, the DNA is TGTGCCAGCAGTTTTGGGAACAGGGAGTTCGAGCAGTACTTC. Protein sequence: CASSFGNREFEQYF.

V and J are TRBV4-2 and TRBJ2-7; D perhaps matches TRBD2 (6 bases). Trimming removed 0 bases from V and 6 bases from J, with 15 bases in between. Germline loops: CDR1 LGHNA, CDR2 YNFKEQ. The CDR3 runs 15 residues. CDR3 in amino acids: CASSQETEGSAEQYF. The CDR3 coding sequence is TGTGCCAGCAGCCAAGAAACGGAGGGCTCCGCCGAGCAGTACTTC.

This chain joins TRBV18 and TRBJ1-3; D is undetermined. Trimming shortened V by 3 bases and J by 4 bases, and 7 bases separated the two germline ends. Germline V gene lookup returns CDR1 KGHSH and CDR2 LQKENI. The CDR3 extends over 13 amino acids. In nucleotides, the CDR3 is TGTGCCAGCTCACCCGCCTCCGGAAACACCATATATTTT. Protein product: CASSPASGNTIYF.

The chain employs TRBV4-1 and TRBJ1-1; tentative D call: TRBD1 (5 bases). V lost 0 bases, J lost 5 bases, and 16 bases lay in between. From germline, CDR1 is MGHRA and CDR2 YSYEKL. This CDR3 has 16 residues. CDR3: CASSQERSGGGTEAFF. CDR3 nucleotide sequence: TGCGCCAGCAGCCAAGAGAGATCTGGGGGTGGGACTGAAGCTTTCTTT.

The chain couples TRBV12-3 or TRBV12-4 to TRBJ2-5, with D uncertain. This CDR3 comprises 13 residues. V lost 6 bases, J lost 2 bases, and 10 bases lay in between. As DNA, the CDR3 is TGTGCCAGCAGATCAAGTGGACAAGAGACCCAGTACTTC. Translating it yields CASRSSGQETQYF.

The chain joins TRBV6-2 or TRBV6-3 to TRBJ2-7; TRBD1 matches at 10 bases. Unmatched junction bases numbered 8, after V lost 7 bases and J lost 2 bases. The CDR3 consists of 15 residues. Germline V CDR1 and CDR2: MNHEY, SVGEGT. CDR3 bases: TGTGCCAGCACCGACCCAGGGACAGGGGCCTACGAGCAGTACTTC. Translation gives CASTDPGTGAYEQYF.

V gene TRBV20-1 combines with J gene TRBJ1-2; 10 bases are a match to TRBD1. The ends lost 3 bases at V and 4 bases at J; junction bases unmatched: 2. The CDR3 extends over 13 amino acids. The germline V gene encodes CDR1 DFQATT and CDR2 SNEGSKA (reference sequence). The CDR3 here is CSARDRGVYGYTF. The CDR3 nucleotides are TGCAGTGCTAGGGACAGGGGGGTCTATGGCTACACCTTC.

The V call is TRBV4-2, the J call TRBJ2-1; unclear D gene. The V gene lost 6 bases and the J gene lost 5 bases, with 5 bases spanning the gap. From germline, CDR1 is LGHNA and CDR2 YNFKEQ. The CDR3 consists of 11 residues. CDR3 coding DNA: TGTGCCAGCAGAGCAAACAATGAGCAGTTCTTC. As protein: CASRANNEQFF.

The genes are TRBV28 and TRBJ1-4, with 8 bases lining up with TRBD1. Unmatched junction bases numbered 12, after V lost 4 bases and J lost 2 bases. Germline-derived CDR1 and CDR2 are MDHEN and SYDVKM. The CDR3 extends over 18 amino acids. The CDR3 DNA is TGTGCCAGCAGTTCCCGCCCTCAGGGGGCTTTGACTAATGAAAAACTGTTTTTT. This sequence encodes CASSSRPQGALTNEKLFF.

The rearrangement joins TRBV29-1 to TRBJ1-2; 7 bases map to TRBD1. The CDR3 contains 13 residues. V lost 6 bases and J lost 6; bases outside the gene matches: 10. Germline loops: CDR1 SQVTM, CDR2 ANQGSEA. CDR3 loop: CSVTEPGQNGYTF. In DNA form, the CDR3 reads TGCAGCGTAACGGAACCGGGACAGAATGGCTACACCTTC.

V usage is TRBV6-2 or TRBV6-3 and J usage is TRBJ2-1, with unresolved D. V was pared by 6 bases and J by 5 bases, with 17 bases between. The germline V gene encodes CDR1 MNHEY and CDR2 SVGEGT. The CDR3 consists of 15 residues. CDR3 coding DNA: TGTGCCAGCAGAGACCCCCGACTGGGCCACAATGAGCAGTTCTTC. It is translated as CASRDPRLGHNEQFF.

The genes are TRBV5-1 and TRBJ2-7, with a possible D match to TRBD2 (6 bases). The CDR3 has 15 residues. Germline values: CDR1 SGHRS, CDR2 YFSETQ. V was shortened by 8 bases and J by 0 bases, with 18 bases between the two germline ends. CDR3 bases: TGCGCCAGGTCGATAGCGGAACAGAGCTCCTACGAGCAGTACTTC. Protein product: CARSIAEQSSYEQYF. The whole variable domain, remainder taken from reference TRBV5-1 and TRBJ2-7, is KAGVTQTPRYLIKTRGQQVTLSCSPISGHRSVSWYQQTPGQGLQFLFEYFSETQRNKGNFPGRFSGRQFSNSRSEMNVSTLELGDSALYLCARSIAEQSSYEQYFGPGTRLTVT.

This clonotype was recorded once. The chain's CDR3 is CSARVEGTYYEQYF. The CDR3 nucleotides are TGCAGTGCTAGAGTAGAGGGGACATACTACGAGCAGTACTTC. The chain is built from TRBV20-1 and TRBJ2-7; D is possibly TRBD1 (6 bases). Trimming took 1 base from V and 3 from J, leaving 13 bases between them. Germline V lookup: CDR1 DFQATT, CDR2 SNEGSKA (reference sequence). The CDR3 sequence is 14 residues long.

The CDR3 here is CASSARTTQYNEQFF. Written as DNA, the CDR3 is TGTGCCAGCAGCGCCCGGACTACGCAGTACAATGAGCAGTTCTTC. This rearrangement joins TRBV13 to TRBJ2-1, with D possibly matching TRBD2 (6 bases). From germline, CDR1 is PRHDT and CDR2 FYEKMQ (reference sequence). Trimming took off 5 bases at V and 4 bases at J, with 15 bases between the two ends. The CDR3 is 15 residues long.

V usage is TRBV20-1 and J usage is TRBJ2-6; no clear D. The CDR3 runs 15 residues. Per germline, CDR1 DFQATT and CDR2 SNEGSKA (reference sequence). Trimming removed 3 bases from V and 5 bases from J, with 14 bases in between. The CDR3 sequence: CSARGLRVRANVLTF. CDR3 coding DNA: TGCAGTGCTAGGGGGTTAAGGGTTCGGGCCAACGTCCTGACTTTC.

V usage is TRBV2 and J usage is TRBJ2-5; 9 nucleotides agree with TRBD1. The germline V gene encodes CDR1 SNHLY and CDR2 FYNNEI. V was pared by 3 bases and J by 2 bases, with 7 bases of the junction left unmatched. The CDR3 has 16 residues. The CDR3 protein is CASSEVRTGDQETQYF. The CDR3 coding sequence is TGTGCCAGCAGTGAGGTGCGGACAGGGGATCAAGAGACCCAGTACTTC.

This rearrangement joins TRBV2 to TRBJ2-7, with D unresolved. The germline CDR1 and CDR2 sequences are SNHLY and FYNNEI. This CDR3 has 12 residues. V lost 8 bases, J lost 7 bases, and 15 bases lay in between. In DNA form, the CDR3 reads TGTGCCAGCCAGCTAGATTACAATGAGCAGTACTTC. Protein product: CASQLDYNEQYF.

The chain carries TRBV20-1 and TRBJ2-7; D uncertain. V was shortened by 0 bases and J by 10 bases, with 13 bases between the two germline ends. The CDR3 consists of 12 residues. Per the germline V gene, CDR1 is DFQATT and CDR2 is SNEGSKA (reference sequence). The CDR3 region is CSARDHSKTQYF. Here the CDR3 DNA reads TGCAGTGCTAGAGATCATTCGAAAACCCAGTACTTC.

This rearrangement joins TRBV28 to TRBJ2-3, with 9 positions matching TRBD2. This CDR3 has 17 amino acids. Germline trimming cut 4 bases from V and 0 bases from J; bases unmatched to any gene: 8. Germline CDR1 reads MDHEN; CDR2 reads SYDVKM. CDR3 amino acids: CASSSPLREGSTDTQYF. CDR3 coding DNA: TGTGCCAGCAGTTCCCCTCTGCGGGAGGGAAGCACAGATACGCAGTATTTT.

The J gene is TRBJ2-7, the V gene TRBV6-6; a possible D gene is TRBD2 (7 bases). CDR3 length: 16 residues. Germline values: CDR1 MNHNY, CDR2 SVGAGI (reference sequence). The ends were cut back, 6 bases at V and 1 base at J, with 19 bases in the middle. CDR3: CASSTQWGGLSYEQYF. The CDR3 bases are TGTGCCAGCAGCACCCAGTGGGGGGGCCTTTCCTACGAGCAGTACTTC.